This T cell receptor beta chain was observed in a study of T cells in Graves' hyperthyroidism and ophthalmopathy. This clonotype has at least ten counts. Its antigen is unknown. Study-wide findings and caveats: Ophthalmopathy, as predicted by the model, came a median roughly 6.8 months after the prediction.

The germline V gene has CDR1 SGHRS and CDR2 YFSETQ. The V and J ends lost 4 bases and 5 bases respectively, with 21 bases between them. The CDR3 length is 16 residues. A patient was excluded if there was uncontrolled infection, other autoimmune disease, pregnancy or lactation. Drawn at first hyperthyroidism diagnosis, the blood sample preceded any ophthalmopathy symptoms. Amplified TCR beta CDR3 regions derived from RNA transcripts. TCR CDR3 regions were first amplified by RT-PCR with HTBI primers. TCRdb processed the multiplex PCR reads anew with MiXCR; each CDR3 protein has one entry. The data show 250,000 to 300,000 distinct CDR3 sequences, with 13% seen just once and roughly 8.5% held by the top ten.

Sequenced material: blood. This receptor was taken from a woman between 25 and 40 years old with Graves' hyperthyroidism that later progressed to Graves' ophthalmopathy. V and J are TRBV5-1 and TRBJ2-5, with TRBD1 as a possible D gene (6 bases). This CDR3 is CASSIGDIRSGETQYF. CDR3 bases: TGCGCCAGCAGCATTGGGGACATCCGGAGCGGTGAGACCCAGTACTTC.